The sequence of this TCR beta chain was determined in a study of cytomegalovirus exposure and HLA in healthy donors. J lost 3 bases, V lost 0 bases, and 5 bases had no gene match. The germline V gene encodes CDR1 SEHNR and CDR2 FQNEAQ (reference sequence). The CDR3 has 16 residues. Amplification used 60 Vbeta primers and 13 Jbeta primers. TCRdb keeps only in-frame clones here, not all; method: immunoSEQ multiplex PCR. The sample carries about 120,000 clones, more than 65% recorded once. The sequenced sample consisted of PBMCs. This rearrangement joins TRBV7-9 to TRBJ2-1; TRBD1 agrees at 7 bases. The clonotype originates from a woman in her late teens or twenties in good health and CMV-seronegative. CDR3 coding DNA: TGTGCCAGCAGCTTAGCCCAAGGGACAGTCTACAATGAGCAGTTCTTC. Translation: CASSLAQGTVYNEQFF. The full variable domain, completed using reference TRBV7-9 and TRBJ2-1, is DTGVSQNPRHKITKRGQNVTFRCDPISEHNRLYWYRQTLGQGPEFLTYFQNEAQLEKSRLLSDRFSAERPKGSFSTLEIQRTEQGDSAMYLCASSLAQGTVYNEQFFGPGTRLTVL.